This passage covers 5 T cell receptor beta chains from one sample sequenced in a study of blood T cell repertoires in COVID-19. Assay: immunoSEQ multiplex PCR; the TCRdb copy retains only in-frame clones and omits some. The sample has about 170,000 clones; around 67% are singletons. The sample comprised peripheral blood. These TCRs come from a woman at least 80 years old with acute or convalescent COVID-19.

The CDR3: CASSIIGGRVQETQYF. CDR3 sequence (DNA): TGTGCCAGTAGTATTATCGGCGGGAGAGTTCAAGAGACCCAGTACTTC. The V and J genes are TRBV19 and TRBJ2-5; 7 nucleotides agree with TRBD2. Unmatched junction bases numbered 9, after V lost 3 bases and J lost 2 bases. Germline V gene data show CDR1 as LNHDA and CDR2 as SQIVND (reference sequence). There are 16 residues in the CDR3.

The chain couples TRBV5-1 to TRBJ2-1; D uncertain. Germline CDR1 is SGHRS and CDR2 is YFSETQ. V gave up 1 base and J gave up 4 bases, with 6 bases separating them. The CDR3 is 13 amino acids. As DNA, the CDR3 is TGCGCCAGCAGCTTGACAGCTTACAATGAGCAGTTCTTC. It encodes CASSLTAYNEQFF.

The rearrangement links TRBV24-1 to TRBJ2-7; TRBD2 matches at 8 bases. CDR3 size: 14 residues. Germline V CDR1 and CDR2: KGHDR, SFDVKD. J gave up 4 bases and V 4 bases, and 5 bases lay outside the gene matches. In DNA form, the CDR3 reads TGTGCCACCAGTGAAGGGACTAGTAGGTACGAGCAGTACTTC. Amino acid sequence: CATSEGTSRYEQYF.

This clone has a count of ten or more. This CDR3 reads CASSPDTGKNSPLHF. CDR3 DNA: TGCGCCAGCAGCCCAGACACAGGGAAGAATTCACCCCTCCACTTT. The chain combines TRBV5-1 with TRBJ1-6; maybe TRBD1 (6 bases). Germline V gene data show CDR1 as SGHRS and CDR2 as YFSETQ. The CDR3 sequence is 15 residues long. V shed 4 bases and J shed 7 bases, with 15 bases lying between them.

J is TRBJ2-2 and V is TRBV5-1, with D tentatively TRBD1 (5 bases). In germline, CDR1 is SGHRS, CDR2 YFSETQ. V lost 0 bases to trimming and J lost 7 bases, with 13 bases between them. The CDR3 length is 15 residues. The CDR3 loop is CASSLVPGLDGELFF. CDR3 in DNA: TGCGCCAGCAGCTTGGTTCCAGGGTTGGACGGGGAGCTGTTTTTT.